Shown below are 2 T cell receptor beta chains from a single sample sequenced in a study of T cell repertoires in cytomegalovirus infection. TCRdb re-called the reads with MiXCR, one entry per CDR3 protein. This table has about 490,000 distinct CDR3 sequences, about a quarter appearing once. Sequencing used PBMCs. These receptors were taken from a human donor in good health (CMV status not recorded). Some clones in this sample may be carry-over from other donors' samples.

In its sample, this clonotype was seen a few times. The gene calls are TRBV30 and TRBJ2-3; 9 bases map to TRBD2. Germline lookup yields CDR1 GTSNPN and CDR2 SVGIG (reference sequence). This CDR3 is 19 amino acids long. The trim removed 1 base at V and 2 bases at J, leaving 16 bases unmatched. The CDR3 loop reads CAWSALVGGGRVLTDTQYF. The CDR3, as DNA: TGTGCCTGGAGTGCCCTGGTCGGGGGCGGGAGGGTGCTCACAGATACGCAGTATTTT.

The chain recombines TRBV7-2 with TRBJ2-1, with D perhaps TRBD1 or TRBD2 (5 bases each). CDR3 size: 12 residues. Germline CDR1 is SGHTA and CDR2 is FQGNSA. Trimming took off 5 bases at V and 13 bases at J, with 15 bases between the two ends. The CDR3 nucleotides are TGTGCCAGCAGCCGGGCTCGGGGCTCCCAGTTCTTC. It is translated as CASSRARGSQFF.